This T cell receptor beta chain was sequenced in a study of neoadjuvant anti-PD-1 for oral cavity cancer. On the study more broadly: Patients without progression received a fourth nivolumab dose around day 43, then surgical resection on days 50-56.

The time point here: after neoadjuvant nivolumab, at surgical resection. Cohort: HPV-negative, locally advanced oral cavity squamous cell carcinoma patients. Study outcomes and limitations: Each response group had just three patients in TCR analyses. Pretreatment Treg/Th17 ratio correlated inversely with post-treatment tumor clonality.

Details on this clone: Its antigen is not known.

The germline gives CDR1 GTSNPN, CDR2 SVGIG (reference sequence). The CDR3 loop spans 12 amino acids. V lost 4 bases to trimming and J lost 2 bases, with 7 bases between them. Sequencing was performed with immunoSEQ multiplex PCR; in TCRdb, only in-frame clones are kept and a portion is missing. The sample lists 35,000 to 50,000 clones, 77% occurring once. The V gene is TRBV30, the J gene TRBJ2-3; D uncertain. The TCR was taken from a person aged 35-79 years with oral cavity squamous cell carcinoma. Sample: PBMCs, taken after nivolumab (anti-PD-1) treatment. CDR3 DNA sequence: TGTGCCTGGACCATTACCACAGATACGCAGTATTTT. Its protein is CAWTITTDTQYF.